This T cell receptor beta chain was documented in a study of CD8+CD57+ T cells in acquired aplastic anemia. In its sample, this clonotype was seen many times. Patients who underwent sequencing had shown CD8+CD57+ cell expansion by flow cytometry. TCR beta VDJ and CDR3 profiles were obtained from a genomic DNA template. TCRdb re-analysed the reads in MiXCR, keeping a single row per CDR3 protein. The sample contains 150,000 to 170,000 distinct CDR3 sequences, around half of which appear only once. Between the trimmed V and J ends, which lost 7 bases and 7 bases, there was a span of 17 bases. CDR3 length: 14 residues.

This clonotype was obtained from a human donor with aplastic anemia. J is TRBJ2-1 and V is TRBV12-3 or TRBV12-4, with TRBD2 as a possible D gene (5 bases). What was sequenced was sorted CD4+, CD8+, or CD8+CD57+ T cells (not recorded which) from PBMCs. The CDR3 nucleotides are TGTGCCAGCACCCACCGGGGTGGAATTAATGAGCAGTTCTTC. Translating gives CASTHRGGINEQFF.